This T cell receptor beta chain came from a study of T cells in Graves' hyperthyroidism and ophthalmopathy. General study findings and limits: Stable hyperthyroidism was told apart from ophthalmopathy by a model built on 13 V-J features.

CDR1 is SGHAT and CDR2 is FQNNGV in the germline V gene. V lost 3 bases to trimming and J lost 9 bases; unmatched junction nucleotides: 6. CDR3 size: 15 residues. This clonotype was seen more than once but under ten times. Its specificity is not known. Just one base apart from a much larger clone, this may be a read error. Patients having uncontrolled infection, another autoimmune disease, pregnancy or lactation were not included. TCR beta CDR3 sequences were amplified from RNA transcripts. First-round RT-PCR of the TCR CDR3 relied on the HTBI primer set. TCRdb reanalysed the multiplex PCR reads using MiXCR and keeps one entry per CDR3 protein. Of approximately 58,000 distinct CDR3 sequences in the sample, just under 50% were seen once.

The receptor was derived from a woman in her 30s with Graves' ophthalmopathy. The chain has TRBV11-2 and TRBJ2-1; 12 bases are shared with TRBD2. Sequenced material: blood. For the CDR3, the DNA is TGTGCCAGCAGCTTCCGACTAGCGGGAGTGCGTGAGCAGTTCTTC. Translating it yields CASSFRLAGVREQFF.